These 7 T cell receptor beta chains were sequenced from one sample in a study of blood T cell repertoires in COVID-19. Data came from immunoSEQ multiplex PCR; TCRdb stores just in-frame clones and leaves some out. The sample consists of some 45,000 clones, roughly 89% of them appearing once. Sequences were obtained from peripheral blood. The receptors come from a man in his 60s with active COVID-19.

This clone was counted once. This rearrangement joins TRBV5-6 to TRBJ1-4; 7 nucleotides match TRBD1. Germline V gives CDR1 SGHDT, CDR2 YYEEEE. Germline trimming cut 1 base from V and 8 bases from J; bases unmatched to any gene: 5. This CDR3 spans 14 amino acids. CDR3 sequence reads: CASSLKGAGEKLFF. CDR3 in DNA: TGTGCCAGCAGCTTGAAGGGGGCCGGGGAAAAACTGTTTTTT.

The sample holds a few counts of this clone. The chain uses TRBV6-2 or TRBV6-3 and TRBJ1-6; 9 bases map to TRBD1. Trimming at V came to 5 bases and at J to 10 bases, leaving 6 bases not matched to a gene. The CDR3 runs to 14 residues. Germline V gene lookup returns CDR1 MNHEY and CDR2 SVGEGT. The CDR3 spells CASSRGQGGSPLHF. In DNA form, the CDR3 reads TGTGCCAGCAGTCGGGGACAGGGTGGCTCACCCCTCCACTTT.

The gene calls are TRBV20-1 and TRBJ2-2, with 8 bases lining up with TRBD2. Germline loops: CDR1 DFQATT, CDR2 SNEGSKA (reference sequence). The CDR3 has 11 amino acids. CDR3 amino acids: CSAGGAGELFF. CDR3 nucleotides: TGCAGCGCGGGGGGAGCCGGGGAGCTGTTTTTT.

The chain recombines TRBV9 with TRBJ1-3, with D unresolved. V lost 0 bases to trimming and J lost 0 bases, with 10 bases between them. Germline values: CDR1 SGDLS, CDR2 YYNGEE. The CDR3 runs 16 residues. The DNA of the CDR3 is TGTGCCAGCAGCGTAGGGGTCGGAGGCTCTGGAAACACCATATATTTT. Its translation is CASSVGVGGSGNTIYF.

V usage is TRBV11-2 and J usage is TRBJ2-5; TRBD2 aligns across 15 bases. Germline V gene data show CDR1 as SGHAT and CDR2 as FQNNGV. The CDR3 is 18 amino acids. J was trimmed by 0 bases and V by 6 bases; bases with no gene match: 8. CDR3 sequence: CASSPAGTSGGNQETQYF. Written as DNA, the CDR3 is TGTGCCAGCAGTCCTGCCGGGACTAGCGGGGGGAACCAAGAGACCCAGTACTTC.

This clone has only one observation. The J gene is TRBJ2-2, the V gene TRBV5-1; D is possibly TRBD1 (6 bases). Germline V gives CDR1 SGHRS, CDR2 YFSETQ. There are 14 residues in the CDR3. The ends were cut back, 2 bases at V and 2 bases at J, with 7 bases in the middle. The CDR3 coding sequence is TGCGCCAGCAGCTTAGGGACAAACACCGGGGAGCTGTTTTTT. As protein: CASSLGTNTGELFF.

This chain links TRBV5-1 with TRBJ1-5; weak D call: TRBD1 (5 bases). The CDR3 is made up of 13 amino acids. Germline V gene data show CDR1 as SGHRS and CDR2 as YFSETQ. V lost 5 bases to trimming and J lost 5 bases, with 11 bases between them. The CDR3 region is CASSMGGDQPQHF. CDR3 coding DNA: TGCGCCAGCAGTATGGGGGGTGATCAGCCCCAGCATTTT.